This TCR beta chain derives from a study of cytomegalovirus exposure and HLA in healthy donors. Study results and caveats: Reportedly, cytomegalovirus status was diagnosed with high sensitivity and specificity. TCR beta chains numbering some 160 were designated cytomegalovirus-associated. A few chains linked to CMV were shown in vitro to be specific for CMV antigens.

With respect to this clone: Its antigen is undetermined.

The table came from immunoSEQ multiplex PCR; TCRdb's copy has only in-frame clones and leaves some out. The data hold roughly 70,000 clones, with 96% observed a single time. CDR3 length equals 14 residues. CDR1 and CDR2 from the germline V gene are GTSNPN and SVGIG (reference sequence). V was pared by 0 bases and J by 6 bases, with 14 bases between. This rearrangement joins TRBV30 to TRBJ1-1, with D tentatively TRBD1 (6 bases). The receptor was isolated from a woman in her late teens or twenties in good health and CMV-seropositive. The specimen was PBMCs. This chain's CDR3 is CAWSVGGGGAEAFF. CDR3 sequence (DNA): TGTGCCTGGAGTGTAGGCGGGGGGGGCGCTGAAGCTTTCTTT.